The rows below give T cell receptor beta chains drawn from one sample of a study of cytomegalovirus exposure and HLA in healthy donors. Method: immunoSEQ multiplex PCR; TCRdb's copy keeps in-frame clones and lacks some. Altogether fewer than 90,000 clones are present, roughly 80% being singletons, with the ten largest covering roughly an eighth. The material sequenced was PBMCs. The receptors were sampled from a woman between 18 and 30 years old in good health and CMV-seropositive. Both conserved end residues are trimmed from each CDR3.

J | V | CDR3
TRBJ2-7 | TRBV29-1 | SVTTGAVPEQY
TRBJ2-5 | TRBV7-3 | ASSSGLGETQY
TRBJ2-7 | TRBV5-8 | ASSIESGFDEQY
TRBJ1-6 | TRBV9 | ASNRLGGGNSPLH
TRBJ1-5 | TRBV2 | ASSVPGGGQPQH
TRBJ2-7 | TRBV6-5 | ASSYSGREDEQY
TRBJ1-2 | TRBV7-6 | ASSLVGGDGYT
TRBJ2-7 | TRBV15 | ATSRDPGHYEQY
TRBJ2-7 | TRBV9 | ASSDRQGTPPYEQY
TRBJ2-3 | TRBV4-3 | ATLEGGATDTQY
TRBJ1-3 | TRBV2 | ASSARGGISGNTIY
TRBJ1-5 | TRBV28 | ASSLSGSSNQPQH
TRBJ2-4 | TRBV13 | ASSLGDRAQY
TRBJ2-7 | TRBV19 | ASSIDYHSYEQY
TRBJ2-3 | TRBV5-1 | ASGTGLAGGTDTQY
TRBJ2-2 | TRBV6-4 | ARIDRDTGELF
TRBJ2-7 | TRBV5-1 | ASSLEGWDSTYEQY
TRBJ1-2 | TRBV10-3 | AIRGTDYYGYT
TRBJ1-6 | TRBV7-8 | ASSATGGSSPLH
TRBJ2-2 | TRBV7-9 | ASSLRAGGYTGELF
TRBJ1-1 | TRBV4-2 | ASSHPDRGGWNTEAF
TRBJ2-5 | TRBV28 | ASTAIGRGPQETQY
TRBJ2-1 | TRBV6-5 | ASSYGGSSSYNEQF
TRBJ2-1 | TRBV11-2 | ASSSGTSGANEQF
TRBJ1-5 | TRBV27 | ASSSSDRGNQPQH
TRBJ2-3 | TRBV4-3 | ASSQEFGVAGGSTDTQY
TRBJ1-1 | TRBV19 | ASSMTANTEAF
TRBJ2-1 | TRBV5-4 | ASSSLAGGQEEQF
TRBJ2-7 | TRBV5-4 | ASSSPGGYEQY
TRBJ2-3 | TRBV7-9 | ASSLEGRGRTDTQY
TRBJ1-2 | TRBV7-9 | ASTGPGQEYGYT
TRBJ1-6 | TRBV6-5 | ASSYGGSNSPLH
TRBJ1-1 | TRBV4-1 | ASSQDRGRGTEAF
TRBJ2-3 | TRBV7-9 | ASSLTGDTQY
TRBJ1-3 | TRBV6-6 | ASAPPRGLGGNTIY
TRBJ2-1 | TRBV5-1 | ASSLVTGDYYNEQF
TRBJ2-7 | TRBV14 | ASSQDRLAGGTYEQY
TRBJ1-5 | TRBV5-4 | ASSLGTGIYSNQPQH
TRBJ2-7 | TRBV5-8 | ASSLDRGNYEQY
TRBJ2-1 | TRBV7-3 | ASSLASGGLSSYNEQF
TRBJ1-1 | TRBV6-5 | ASTGQSNTEAF